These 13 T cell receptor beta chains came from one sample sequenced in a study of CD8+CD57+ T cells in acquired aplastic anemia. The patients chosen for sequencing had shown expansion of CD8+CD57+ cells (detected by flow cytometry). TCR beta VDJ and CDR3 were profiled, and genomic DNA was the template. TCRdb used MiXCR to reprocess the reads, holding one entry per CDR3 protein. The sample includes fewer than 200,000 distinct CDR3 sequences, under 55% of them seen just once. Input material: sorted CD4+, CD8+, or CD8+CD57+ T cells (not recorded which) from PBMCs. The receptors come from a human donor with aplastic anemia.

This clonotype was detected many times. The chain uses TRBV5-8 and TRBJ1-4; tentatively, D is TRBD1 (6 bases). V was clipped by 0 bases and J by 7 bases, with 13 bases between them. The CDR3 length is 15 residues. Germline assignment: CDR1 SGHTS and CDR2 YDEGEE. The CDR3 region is CASSLGQAGSEKLFF. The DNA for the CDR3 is TGTGCCAGCAGCTTGGGACAGGCGGGTAGTGAAAAACTGTTTTTT.

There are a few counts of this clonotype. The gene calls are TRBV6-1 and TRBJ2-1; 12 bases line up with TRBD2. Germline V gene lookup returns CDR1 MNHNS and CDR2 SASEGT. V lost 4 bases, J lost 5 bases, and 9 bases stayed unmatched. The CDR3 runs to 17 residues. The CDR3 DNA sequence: TGTGCCAGCAGTGGCGAACTAGCGGGGGGAGTTCACAATGAGCAGTTCTTC. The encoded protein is CASSGELAGGVHNEQFF.

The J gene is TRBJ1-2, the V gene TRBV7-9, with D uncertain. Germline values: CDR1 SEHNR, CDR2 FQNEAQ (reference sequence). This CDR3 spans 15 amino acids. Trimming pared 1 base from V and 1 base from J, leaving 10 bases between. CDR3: CASSLGHSINYGYTF. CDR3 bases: TGTGCCAGCAGCTTAGGGCATAGCATTAACTATGGCTACACCTTC.

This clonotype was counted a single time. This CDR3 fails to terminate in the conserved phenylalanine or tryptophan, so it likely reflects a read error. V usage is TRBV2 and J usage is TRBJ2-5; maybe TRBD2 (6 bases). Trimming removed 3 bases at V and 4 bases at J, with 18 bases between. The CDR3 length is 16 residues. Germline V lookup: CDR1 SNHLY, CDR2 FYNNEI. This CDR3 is CASSDLRLVGRETQYS. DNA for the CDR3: TGTGCCAGCAGTGATCTACGACTAGTGGGTCGAGAGACCCAGTACTCC.

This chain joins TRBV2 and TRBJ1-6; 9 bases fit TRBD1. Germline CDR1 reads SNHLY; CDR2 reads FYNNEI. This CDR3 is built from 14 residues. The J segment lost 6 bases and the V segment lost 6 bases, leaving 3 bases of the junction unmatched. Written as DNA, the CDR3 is TGTGCCAGCAGGATGGACAGGGGTAATTCACCCCTCCACTTT. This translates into CASRMDRGNSPLHF.

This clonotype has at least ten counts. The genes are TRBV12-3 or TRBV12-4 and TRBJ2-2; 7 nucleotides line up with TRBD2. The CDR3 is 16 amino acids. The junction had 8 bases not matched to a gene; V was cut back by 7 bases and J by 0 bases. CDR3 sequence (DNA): TGTGCCAGCACCCCCTATGCGGGGGCGAACACCGGGGAGCTGTTTTTT. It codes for CASTPYAGANTGELFF.

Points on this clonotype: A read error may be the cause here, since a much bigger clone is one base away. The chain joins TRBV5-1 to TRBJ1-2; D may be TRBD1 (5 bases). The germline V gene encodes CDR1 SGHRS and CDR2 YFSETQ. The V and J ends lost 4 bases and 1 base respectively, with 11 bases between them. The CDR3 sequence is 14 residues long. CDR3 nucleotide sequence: TGCGCCAGCAGCCCGGACATCTTTAACTATGGCTACACCTTC. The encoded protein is CASSPDIFNYGYTF.

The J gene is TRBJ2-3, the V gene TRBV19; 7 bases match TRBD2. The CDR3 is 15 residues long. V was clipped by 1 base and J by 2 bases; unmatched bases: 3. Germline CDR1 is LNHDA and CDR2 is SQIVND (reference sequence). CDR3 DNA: TGTGCCAGTAGTATAGCTAGCGGAACCACAGATACGCAGTATTTT. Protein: CASSIASGTTDTQYF.

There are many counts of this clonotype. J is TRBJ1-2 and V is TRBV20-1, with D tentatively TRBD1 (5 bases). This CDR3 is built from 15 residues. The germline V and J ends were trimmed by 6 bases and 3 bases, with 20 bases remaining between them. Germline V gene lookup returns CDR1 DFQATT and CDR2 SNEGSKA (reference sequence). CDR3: CSAVGAADLDYGYTF. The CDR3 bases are TGCAGTGCCGTCGGGGCAGCCGACTTAGACTATGGCTACACCTTC.

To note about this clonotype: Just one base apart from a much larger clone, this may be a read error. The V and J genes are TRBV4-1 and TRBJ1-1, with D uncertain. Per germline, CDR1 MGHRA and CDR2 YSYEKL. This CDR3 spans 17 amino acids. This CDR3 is CGSSQVVLESRNTEAFF. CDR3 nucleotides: TGCGGCAGCAGCCAAGTGGTGTTGGAGAGCAGGAACACTGAAGCTTTCTTT.

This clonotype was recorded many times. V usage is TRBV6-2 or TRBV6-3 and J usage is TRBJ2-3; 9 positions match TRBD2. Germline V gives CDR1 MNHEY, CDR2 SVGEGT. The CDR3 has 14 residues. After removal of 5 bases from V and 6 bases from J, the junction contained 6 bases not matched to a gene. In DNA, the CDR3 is TGTGCCAGCAGTGACCTAGCGGGGAGGGATACGCAGTATTTT. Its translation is CASSDLAGRDTQYF.

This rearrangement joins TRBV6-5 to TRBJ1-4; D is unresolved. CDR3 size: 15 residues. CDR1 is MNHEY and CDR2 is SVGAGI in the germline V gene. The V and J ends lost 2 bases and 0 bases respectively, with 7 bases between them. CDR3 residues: CASSYVTATNEKLFF. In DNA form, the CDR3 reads TGTGCCAGCAGTTACGTGACTGCAACTAATGAAAAACTGTTTTTT.

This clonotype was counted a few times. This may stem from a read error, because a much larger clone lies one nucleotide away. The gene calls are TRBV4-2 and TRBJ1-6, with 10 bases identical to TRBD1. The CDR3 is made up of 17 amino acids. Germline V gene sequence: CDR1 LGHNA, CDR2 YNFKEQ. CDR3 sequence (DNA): TGTGCCAGCAGCCTTGGACAGGGGGAGTTGGATTATTCACCCCTCCGCTTT. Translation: CASSLGQGELDYSPLRF.